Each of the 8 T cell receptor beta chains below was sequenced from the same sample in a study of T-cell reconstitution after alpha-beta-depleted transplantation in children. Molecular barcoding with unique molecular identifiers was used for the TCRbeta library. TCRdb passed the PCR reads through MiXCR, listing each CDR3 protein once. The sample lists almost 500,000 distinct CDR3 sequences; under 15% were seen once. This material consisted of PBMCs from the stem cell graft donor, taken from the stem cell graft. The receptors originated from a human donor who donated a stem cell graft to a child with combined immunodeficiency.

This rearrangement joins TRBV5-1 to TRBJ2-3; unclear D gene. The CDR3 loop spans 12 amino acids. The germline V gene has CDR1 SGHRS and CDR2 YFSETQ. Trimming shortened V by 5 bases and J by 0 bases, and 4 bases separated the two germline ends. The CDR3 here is CASRISTDTQYF. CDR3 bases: TGCGCCAGCAGAATCAGCACAGATACGCAGTATTTT.

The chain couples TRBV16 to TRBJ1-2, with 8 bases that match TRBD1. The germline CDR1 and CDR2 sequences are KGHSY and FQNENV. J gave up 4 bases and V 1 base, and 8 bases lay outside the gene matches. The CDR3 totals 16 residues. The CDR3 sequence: CASSQFRGRNVYGYTF. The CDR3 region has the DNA TGTGCCAGCAGCCAATTCAGGGGGCGTAATGTCTATGGCTACACCTTC.

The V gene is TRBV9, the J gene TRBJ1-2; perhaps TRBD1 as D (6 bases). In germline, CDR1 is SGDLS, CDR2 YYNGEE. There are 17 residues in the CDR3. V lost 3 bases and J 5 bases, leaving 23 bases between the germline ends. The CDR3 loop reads CASSAPRTAGAQYGYTF. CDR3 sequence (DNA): TGTGCCAGCAGCGCCCCTCGGACGGCGGGGGCCCAATATGGCTACACCTTC.

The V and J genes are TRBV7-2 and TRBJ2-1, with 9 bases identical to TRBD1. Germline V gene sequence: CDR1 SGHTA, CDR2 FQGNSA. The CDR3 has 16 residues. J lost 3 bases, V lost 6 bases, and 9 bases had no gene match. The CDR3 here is CASSLQGATDYNEQFF. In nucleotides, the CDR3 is TGTGCCAGCAGTTTACAGGGGGCAACTGACTACAATGAGCAGTTCTTC.

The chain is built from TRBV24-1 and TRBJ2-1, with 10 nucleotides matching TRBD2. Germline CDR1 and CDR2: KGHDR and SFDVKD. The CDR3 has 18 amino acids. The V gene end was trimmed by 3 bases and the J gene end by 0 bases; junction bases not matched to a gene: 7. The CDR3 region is CATSDPAGGLSSYNEQFF. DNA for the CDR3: TGTGCCACCAGTGATCCAGCGGGGGGGCTGAGCTCCTACAATGAGCAGTTCTTC.

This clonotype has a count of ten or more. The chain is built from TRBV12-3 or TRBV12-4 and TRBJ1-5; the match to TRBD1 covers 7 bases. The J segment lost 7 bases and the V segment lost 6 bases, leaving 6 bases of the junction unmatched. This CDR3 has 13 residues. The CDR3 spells CASRGTAMQPQHF. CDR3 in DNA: TGTGCCAGCAGGGGGACAGCAATGCAGCCCCAGCATTTT.

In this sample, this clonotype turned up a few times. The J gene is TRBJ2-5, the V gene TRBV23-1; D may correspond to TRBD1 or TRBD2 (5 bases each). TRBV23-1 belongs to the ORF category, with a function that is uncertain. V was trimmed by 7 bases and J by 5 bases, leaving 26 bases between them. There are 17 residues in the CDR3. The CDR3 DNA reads TGCGCCAGCACTCATCAATCTCGGGGCAATGGCGGGGAGACCCAGTACTTC. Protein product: CASTHQSRGNGGETQYF.

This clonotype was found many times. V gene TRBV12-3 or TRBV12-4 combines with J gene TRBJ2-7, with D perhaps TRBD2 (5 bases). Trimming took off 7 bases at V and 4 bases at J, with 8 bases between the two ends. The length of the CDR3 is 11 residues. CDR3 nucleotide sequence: TGTGCCAGCAAACTAGATTACGAGCAGTACTTC. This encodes CASKLDYEQYF.